The entry that follows covers one T cell receptor beta chain sequence. The V gene end was trimmed by 5 bases and the J gene end by 0 bases; junction bases not matched to a gene: 6. The CDR3 has 15 residues. Germline-derived CDR1 and CDR2 are SQVTM and ANQGSEA. This entry comes from a study of blood T cell repertoires in COVID-19. Per the original data handling: Reference gene primer amplification gave estimated nucleated cell counts. Clones were sequenced by immunoSEQ multiplex PCR, and TCRdb holds only the in-frame ones, with some missing. V, J and clone size were drawn from that table, and D and trimming were deduced from the DNA. The top ten clones hold approximately 16% of a sample with around 74,000 clones, 90% of them seen once.

The source of this sequence is a woman of 80 years or more with active or convalescent COVID-19. What was sequenced was peripheral blood. The genes are TRBV29-1 and TRBJ2-5; 10 bases match TRBD2. Here the CDR3 DNA reads TGCAGCGTTTGTTTAGCGGGGGGCTACCAAGAGACCCAGTACTTC. Residues: CSVCLAGGYQETQYF.